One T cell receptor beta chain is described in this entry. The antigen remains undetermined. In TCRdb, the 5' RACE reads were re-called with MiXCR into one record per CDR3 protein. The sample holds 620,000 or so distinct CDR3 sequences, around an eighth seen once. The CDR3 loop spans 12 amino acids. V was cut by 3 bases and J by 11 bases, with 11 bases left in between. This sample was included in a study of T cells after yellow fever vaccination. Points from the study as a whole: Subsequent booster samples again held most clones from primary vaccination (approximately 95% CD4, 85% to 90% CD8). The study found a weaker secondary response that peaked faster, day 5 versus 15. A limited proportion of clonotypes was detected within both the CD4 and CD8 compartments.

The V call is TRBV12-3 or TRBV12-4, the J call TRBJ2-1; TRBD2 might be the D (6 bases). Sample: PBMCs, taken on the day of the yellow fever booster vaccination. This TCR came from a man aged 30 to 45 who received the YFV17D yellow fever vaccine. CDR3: CASSLSGTQQFF. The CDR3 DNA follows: TGTGCCAGCAGTTTGTCAGGGACTCAGCAGTTCTTC.